A selection of T cell receptor beta chains follows, all from one sample in a study of cytomegalovirus exposure and HLA in healthy donors. Only in-frame clones appear in the TCRdb table, and some are missing; sequencing was by immunoSEQ multiplex PCR. The sample yields under 250,000 clones, of which the top ten take up 1.1%. Sequenced sample: PBMCs. The origin of the receptors is a girl aged 2-9 years in good health and CMV-seropositive. Both conserved end residues are trimmed from each CDR3. D genes are given only for firm matches.

>TRBV28|TRBJ1-2|TRBD1
ASEVGGEDYT
>TRBV27|TRBJ2-5|-
ASSSRETQETQY
>TRBV10-3|TRBJ2-7|-
AISEPPGGIYEQY
>TRBV18|TRBJ1-5|TRBD1
ASSLRQGDQPQH
>TRBV6-1|TRBJ2-7|TRBD2
ASSDPAGLAGRLMY
>TRBV7-9|TRBJ2-7|-
ASSLAGVGYEQY
>TRBV29-1|TRBJ2-7|TRBD2
SVGSASGNEQY
>TRBV6-1|TRBJ2-5|-
ASSEGTAKETQY
>TRBV29-1|TRBJ1-3|-
SASGHPLSGNTIY
>TRBV29-1|TRBJ1-1|TRBD1
SVMTGGWTEAF